The entry that follows covers one TCR beta chain sequence. The length of the CDR3 is 17 residues. The V and J ends lost 2 bases and 1 base respectively, with 15 bases between them. In germline, CDR1 is MDHEN, CDR2 SYDVKM. Deep-level assay runs were performed. TCRdb's table, derived via immunoSEQ multiplex PCR, lists solely in-frame clones and lacks some. The sample contains over 400,000 clones, 90% to 96% of which appear only once. This record comes from a study of shared clonotypes between healthy human individuals. The overall study: The study used three CD4 naive, three CD4 memory, two CD8 naive and one CD8 memory plate per donor.

The receptor's source is a woman aged 30 to 39 in good health. V gene TRBV28 combines with J gene TRBJ2-1; tentatively, D is TRBD2 (5 bases). The sequenced sample was naive CD4+ T cells sorted from blood. The subset is: CD45RA+ positively selected. Here the CDR3 reads CASSLAPATGSYNEQFF. CDR3 bases: TGTGCCAGCAGTTTAGCCCCAGCTACGGGATCCTACAATGAGCAGTTCTTC.